This T cell receptor beta chain was found in a study of blood T cells in healthy people across ages. For the second PCR, which ran for roughly 7 to 11 cycles, a sample-barcoded 5' primer and a J-beta primer mix were used. TCRdb reprocessed the 5' RACE reads via MiXCR and lists one record per CDR3 protein. The data show roughly 800,000 distinct CDR3 sequences, with roughly 64% seen just once and about 20% held by the top ten. Per the germline V gene, CDR1 is LNHNV and CDR2 is YYDKDF (reference sequence). The CDR3 contains 11 residues. Sequenced sample: blood. This chain joins TRBV15 and TRBJ2-4, with unresolved D. The J call could be wrong; TRBJ2-5 is a better fit for the DNA end. The clonotype was recovered from a man aged 30 to 39 in good health. The CDR3 bases are TGTGTCATCAGCAATCCCGAGACCCAGTACTTC. This codes for CVISNPETQYF.